Below, one T cell receptor (beta chain) is given with its context. Its matching antigen is unknown. Both 60 Vbeta primers and 13 Jbeta primers went into the PCR. The repertoire was sequenced with immunoSEQ multiplex PCR; TCRdb's copy has only in-frame clones and lacks some. The data contain hundreds of thousands of clones, about 80% of them singletons. The source of the sample is a study of cytomegalovirus exposure and HLA in healthy donors. V lost 7 bases and J 0 bases, leaving 10 bases between the germline ends. The CDR3 consists of 15 residues. In germline, CDR1 is MNHEY, CDR2 SMNVEV (reference sequence). Study findings and constraints: Across HLA loci, a later analysis found differing TCR association rates, with DRB1 most and HLA-C fewest. Later, an analysis showed that TCR beta chains associated with HLA were more clonally expanded than others that were equally common.

J is TRBJ1-6 and V is TRBV27; D is possibly TRBD1 (5 bases). Specimen: PBMCs. The receptor's source is a man aged 40-55 years in good health and CMV-seronegative. CDR3 sequence: CASMGGSSYNSPLHF. The CDR3 DNA follows: TGTGCCAGCATGGGGGGGAGCTCCTATAATTCACCCCTCCACTTT.